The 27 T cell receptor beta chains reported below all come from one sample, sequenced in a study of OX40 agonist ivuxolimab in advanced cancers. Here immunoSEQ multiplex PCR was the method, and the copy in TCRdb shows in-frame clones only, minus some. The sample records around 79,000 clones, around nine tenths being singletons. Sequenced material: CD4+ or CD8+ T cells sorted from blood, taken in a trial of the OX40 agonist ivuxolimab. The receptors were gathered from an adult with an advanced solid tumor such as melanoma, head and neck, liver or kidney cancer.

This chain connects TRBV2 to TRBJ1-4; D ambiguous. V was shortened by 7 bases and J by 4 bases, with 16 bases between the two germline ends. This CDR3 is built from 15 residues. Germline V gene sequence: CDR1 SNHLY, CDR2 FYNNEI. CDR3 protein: CASIRRAGNNEKLFF. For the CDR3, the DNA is TGTGCCAGCATAAGGCGGGCTGGGAATAATGAAAAACTGTTTTTT.

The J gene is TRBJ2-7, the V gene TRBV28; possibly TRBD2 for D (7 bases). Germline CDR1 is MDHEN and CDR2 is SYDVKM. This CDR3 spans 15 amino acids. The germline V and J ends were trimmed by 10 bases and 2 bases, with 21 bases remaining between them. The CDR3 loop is CATVKGTGGTYEQYF. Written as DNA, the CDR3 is TGTGCCACCGTCAAGGGGACGGGGGGCACCTACGAGCAGTACTTC. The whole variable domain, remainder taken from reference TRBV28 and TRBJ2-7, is DVKVTQSSRYLVKRTGEKVFLECVQDMDHENMFWYRQDPGLGLRLIYFSYDVKMKEKGDIPEGYSVSREKKERFSLILESASTNQTSMYLCATVKGTGGTYEQYFGPGTRLTVT.

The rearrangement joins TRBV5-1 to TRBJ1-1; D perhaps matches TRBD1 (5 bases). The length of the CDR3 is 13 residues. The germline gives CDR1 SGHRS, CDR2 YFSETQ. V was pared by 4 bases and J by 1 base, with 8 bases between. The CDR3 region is CASSPQGNTEAFF. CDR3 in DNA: TGCGCCAGCAGCCCGCAGGGGAACACTGAAGCTTTCTTT.

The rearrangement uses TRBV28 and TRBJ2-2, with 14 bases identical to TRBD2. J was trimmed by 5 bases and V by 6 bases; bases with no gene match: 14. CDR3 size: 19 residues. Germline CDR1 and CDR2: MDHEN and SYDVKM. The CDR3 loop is CASSPLGTSGRRSTGELFF. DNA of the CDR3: TGTGCCAGCAGCCCCCTCGGGACTAGCGGGAGAAGGTCTACCGGGGAGCTGTTTTTT. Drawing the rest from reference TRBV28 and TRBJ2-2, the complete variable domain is DVKVTQSSRYLVKRTGEKVFLECVQDMDHENMFWYRQDPGLGLRLIYFSYDVKMKEKGDIPEGYSVSREKKERFSLILESASTNQTSMYLCASSPLGTSGRRSTGELFFGEGSRLTVL.

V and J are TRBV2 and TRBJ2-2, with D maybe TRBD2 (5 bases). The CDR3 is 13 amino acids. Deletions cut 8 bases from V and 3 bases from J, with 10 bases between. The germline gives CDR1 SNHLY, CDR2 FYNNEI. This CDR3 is CASRGDDTGELFF. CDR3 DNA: TGTGCCAGCCGGGGAGACGACACCGGGGAGCTGTTTTTT. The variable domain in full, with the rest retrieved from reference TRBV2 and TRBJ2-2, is EPEVTQTPSHQVTQMGQEVILRCVPISNHLYFYWYRQILGQKVEFLVSFYNNEISEKSEIFDDQFSVERPDGSNFTLKIRSTKLEDSAMYFCASRGDDTGELFFGEGSRLTVL.

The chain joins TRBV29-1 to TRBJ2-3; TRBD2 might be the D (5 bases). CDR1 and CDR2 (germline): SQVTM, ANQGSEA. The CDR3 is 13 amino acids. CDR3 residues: CTAGGTYTDTQYF. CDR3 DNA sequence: TGCACCGCGGGCGGAACCTACACAGATACGCAGTATTTT.

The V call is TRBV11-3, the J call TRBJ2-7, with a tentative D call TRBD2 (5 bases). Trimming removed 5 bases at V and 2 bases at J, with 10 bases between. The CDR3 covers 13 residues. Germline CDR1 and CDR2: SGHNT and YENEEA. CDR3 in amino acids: CASSHHGTYEQYF. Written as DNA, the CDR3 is TGTGCCAGCAGCCATCACGGGACCTACGAGCAGTACTTC.

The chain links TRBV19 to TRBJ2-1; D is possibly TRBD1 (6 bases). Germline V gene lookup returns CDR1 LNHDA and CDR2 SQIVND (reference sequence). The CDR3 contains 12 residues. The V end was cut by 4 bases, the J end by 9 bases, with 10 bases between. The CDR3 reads CASSKQGSEQFF. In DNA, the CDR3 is TGTGCCAGTAGTAAACAGGGTTCTGAGCAGTTCTTC.

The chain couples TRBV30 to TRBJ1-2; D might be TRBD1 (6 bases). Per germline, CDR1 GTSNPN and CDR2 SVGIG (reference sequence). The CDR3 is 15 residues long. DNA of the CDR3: TGTGCTAAGACGGGGGGCGAAGGCCCTAACTATGGCTACACCTTC. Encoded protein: CAKTGGEGPNYGYTF.

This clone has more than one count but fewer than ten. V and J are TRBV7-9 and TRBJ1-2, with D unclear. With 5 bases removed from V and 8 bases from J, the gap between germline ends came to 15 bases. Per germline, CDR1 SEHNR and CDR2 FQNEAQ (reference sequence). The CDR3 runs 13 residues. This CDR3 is CASSDGSSRGYTF. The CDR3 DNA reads TGTGCCAGCAGCGACGGGTCTTCGAGAGGCTACACCTTC.

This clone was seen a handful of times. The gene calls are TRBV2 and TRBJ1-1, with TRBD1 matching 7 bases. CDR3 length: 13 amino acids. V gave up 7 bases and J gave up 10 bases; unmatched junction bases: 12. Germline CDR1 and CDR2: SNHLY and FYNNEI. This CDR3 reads CASINRQGARAFF. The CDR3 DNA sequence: TGTGCCAGCATAAACCGACAGGGAGCGAGAGCTTTCTTT.

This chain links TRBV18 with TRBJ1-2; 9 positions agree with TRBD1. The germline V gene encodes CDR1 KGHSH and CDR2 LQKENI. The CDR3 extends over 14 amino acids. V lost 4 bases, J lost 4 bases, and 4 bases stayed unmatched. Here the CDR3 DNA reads TGTGCCAGCTCACGGGGACAGGGAGCCTATGGCTACACCTTC. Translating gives CASSRGQGAYGYTF.

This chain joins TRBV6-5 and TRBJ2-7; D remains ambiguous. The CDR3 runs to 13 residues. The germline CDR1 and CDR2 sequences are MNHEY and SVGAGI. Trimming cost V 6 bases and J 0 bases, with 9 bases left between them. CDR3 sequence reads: CASRRSSSYEQYF. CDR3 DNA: TGTGCCAGCAGAAGAAGTAGCTCCTACGAGCAGTACTTC.

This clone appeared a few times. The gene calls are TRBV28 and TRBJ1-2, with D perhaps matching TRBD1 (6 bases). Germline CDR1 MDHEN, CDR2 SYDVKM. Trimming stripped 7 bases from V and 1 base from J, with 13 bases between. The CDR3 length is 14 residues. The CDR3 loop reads CASIGGKNNYGYTF. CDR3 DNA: TGTGCCAGCATAGGGGGGAAGAATAACTATGGCTACACCTTC.

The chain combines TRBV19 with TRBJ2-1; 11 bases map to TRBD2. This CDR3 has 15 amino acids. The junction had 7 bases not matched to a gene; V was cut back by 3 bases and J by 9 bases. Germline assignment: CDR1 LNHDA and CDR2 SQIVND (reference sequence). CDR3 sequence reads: CASSINSGGAGEQFF. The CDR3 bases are TGTGCCAGTAGTATTAATAGCGGGGGGGCGGGTGAGCAGTTCTTC.

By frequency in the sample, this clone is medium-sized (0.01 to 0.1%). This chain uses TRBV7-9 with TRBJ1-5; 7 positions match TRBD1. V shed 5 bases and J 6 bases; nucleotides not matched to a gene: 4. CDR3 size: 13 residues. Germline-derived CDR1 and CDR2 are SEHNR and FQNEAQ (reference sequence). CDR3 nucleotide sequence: TGTGCCAGCAGCCAGACAGGGAGTCAGCCCCAGCATTTT. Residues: CASSQTGSQPQHF.

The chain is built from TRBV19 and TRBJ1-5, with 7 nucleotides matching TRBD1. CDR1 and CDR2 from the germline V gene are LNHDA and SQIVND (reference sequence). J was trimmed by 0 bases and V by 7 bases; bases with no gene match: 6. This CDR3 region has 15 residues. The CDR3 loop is CASNLGTDSNQPQHF. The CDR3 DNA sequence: TGTGCCAGTAATTTAGGGACAGATAGCAATCAGCCCCAGCATTTT.

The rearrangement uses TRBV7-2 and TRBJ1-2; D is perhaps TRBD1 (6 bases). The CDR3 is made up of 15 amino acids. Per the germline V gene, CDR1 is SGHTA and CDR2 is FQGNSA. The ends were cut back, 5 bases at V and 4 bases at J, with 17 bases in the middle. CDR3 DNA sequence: TGTGCCAGCAGCGCCGAAGGGGGGCGCCGCTATGGCTACACCTTC. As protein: CASSAEGGRRYGYTF.

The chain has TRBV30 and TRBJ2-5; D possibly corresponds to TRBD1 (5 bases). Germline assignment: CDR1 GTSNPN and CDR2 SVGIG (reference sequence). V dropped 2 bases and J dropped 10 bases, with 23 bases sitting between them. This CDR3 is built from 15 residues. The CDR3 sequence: CAWSPPGLQQRGQYF. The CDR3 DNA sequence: TGTGCCTGGAGTCCCCCTGGTCTCCAGCAAAGGGGCCAGTACTTC.

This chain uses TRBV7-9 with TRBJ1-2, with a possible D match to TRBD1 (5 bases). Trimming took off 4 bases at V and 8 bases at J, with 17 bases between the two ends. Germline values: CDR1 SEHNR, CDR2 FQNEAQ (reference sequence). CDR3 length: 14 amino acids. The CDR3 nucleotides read TGTGCCAGCAGCTCGGGGGGGGAGGCATCGGGCTACACCTTC. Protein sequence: CASSSGGEASGYTF.

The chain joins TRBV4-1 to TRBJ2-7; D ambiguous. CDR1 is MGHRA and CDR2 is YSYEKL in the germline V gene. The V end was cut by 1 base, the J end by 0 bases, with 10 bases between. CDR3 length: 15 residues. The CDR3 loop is CASSQVLSSSYEQYF. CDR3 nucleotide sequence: TGCGCCAGCAGCCAAGTCTTATCGAGCTCCTACGAGCAGTACTTC.

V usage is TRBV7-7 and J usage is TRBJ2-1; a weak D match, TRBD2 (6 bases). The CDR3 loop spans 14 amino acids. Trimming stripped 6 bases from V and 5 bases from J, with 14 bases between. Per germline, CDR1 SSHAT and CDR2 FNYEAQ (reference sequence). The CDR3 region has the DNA TGTGCCAGCAGTGAAGGGAGGATCCACAATGAGCAGTTCTTC. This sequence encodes CASSEGRIHNEQFF.

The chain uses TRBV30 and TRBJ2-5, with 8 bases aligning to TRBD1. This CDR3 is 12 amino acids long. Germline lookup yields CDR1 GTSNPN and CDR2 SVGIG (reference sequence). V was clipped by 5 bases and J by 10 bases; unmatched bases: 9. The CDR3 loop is CAWGNNRGNQYF. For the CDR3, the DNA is TGTGCCTGGGGAAACAACAGGGGGAACCAGTACTTC.

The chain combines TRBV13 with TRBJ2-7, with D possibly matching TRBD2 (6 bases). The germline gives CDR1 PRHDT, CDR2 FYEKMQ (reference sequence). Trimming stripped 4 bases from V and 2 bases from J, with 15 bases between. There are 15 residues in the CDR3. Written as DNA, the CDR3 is TGTGCCAGCAGCTCGAACCGGGACTCGACCTACGAGCAGTACTTC. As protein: CASSSNRDSTYEQYF.

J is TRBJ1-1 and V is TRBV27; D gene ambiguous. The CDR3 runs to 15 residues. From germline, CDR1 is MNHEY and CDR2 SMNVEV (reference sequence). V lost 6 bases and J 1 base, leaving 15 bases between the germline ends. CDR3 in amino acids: CASRHIRLENTEAFF. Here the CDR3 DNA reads TGTGCCAGCAGACATATTCGGCTGGAGAACACTGAAGCTTTCTTT.

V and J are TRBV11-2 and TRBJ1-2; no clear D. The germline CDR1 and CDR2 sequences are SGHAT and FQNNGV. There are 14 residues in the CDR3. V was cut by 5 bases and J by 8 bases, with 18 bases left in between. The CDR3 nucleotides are TGTGCCAGCAGCCCTCGGATAGTCAGCCGCGGCTACACCTTC. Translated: CASSPRIVSRGYTF.

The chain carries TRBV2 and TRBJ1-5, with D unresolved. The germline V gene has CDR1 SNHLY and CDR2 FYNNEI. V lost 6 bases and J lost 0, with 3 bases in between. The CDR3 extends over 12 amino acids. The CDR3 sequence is CASRGSNQPQHF. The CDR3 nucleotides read TGTGCCAGCAGAGGTAGCAATCAGCCCCAGCATTTT.